A single sample is the source of the 7 T cell receptor beta chains below, sequenced in a study of beta chain features in type 1 diabetes. Expressed TCRB transcripts got sequenced, as all isolated RNA was reverse transcribed. Sequenced by immunoSEQ multiplex PCR; TCRdb stores in-frame clones only, minus some. The sample lists over 350,000 clones, more than 12% occurring once. The source material was naive CD4+ T cells from blood. These receptors all come from a woman between 18 and 30 years old in good health.

This rearrangement joins TRBV29-1 to TRBJ2-1, with 12 bases aligning to TRBD2. Germline values: CDR1 SQVTM, CDR2 ANQGSEA. The CDR3 length is 15 residues. V lost 5 bases and J lost 5; bases outside the gene matches: 7. CDR3 loop: CSVLLTSGRHNEQFF. The CDR3 DNA reads TGCAGCGTTCTTCTGACTAGCGGGAGACACAATGAGCAGTTCTTC.

V is TRBV5-8 and J is TRBJ1-5; D is possibly TRBD1 (5 bases). The CDR3 length is 17 residues. Germline loops: CDR1 SGHTS, CDR2 YDEGEE. V lost 4 bases to trimming and J lost 0 bases, with 17 bases between them. CDR3 in amino acids: CASSLGVLGGSNQPQHF. CDR3 coding DNA: TGTGCCAGCAGCCTCGGAGTGCTGGGGGGTAGCAATCAGCCCCAGCATTTT.

The sample holds a few counts of this clone. V is TRBV4-2 and J is TRBJ1-2; D ambiguous. The germline V gene has CDR1 LGHNA and CDR2 YNFKEQ. CDR3 length: 15 residues. V gave up 2 bases and J gave up 4 bases, with 14 bases separating them. The CDR3 loop reads CASSQTPGVLYGYTF. In DNA form, the CDR3 reads TGTGCCAGCAGCCAAACCCCCGGGGTCCTCTATGGCTACACCTTC.

The rearrangement links TRBV30 to TRBJ1-5; a possible D gene is TRBD1 (6 bases). Deletions cut 4 bases from V and 6 bases from J, with 13 bases between. Germline V gene sequence: CDR1 GTSNPN, CDR2 SVGIG (reference sequence). This CDR3 contains 13 residues. The CDR3, as DNA: TGTGCCTGGAACCGGAAAGGGGGTCAGCCCCAGCATTTT. It specifies CAWNRKGGQPQHF.

This clone was observed once. The chain has TRBV6-5 and TRBJ2-5, with a weak D call TRBD1 (6 bases). Near its end, the DNA agrees better with TRBJ2-7, so the J call may be wrong. The length of the CDR3 is 13 residues. Germline CDR1 MNHEY, CDR2 SVGAGI. In DNA, the CDR3 is TGTGCCAGCAGTTATGCCAGGGGCTACGAGCAGTACTTC. This translates into CASSYARGYEQYF.

The chain recombines TRBV30 with TRBJ1-5, with 7 bases identical to TRBD1. The CDR3 sequence is 13 residues long. Unmatched junction bases numbered 3, after V lost 2 bases and J lost 5 bases. Per the germline V gene, CDR1 is GTSNPN and CDR2 is SVGIG (reference sequence). The CDR3 nucleotides are TGTGCCTGGAGTTTGCAGGGGGATCAGCCCCAGCATTTT. This sequence encodes CAWSLQGDQPQHF.

This clone was found a few times. The chain employs TRBV5-1 and TRBJ2-7, with 11 bases lining up with TRBD2. Germline CDR1 reads SGHRS; CDR2 reads YFSETQ. V trimming: 1 base; J trimming: 5 bases; junction bases outside the gene matches: 8. CDR3 length equals 16 residues. CDR3 loop: CASSLLLAGAVDEQYF. DNA of the CDR3: TGCGCCAGCAGCTTGTTACTAGCGGGAGCCGTCGACGAGCAGTACTTC.